Following are 23 T cell receptor beta chains from one sample sequenced in a study of blood T cell repertoires in COVID-19. Assay used: immunoSEQ multiplex PCR; TCRdb lists only in-frame clones, some missing. This sample yields fewer than 120,000 clones, of which approximately 85% are seen a single time; 15% to 20% belongs to the top ten. The sequenced sample consisted of peripheral blood. Receptors were obtained from a woman aged 60-70 years with acute or convalescent COVID-19.

The sample holds a few counts of this clone. The V gene is TRBV5-1, the J gene TRBJ1-1; 7 nucleotides match TRBD1. The germline V gene encodes CDR1 SGHRS and CDR2 YFSETQ. V was clipped by 5 bases and J by 4 bases; unmatched bases: 17. The CDR3 totals 17 residues. The CDR3 loop reads CASSWPTGKASSTEAFF. The CDR3 DNA sequence: TGCGCCAGCAGTTGGCCGACAGGGAAGGCATCCTCCACTGAAGCTTTCTTT.

The chain is built from TRBV28 and TRBJ2-7, with a tentative D call TRBD2 (6 bases). Trimming stripped 10 bases from V and 1 base from J, with 14 bases between. The CDR3 totals 13 residues. Germline lookup yields CDR1 MDHEN and CDR2 SYDVKM. The CDR3 nucleotides read TGTGCCACCGGAATAGGGACTTCCTACGAGCAGTACTTC. Translation gives CATGIGTSYEQYF.

This clone was observed a few times. Other nucleotide sequences in the sample specify the same CDR3. The chain employs TRBV7-2 and TRBJ1-3; D remains unclear. The CDR3 is 16 residues long. Trimming removed 2 bases at V and 1 base at J, with 12 bases between. In germline, CDR1 is SGHTA, CDR2 FQGNSA. CDR3 sequence reads: CASSLNSPGSGNTIYF. The CDR3 coding sequence is TGTGCCAGCAGCTTAAATTCTCCGGGATCTGGAAACACCATATATTTT.

In this sample, this clone turned up once. The chain recombines TRBV7-2 with TRBJ2-5; D remains ambiguous. The CDR3 contains 15 residues. Trimming stripped 5 bases from V and 1 base from J, with 14 bases between. Looked up from germline, CDR1 is SGHTA and CDR2 is FQGNSA. CDR3 sequence reads: CASSPNMALQETQYF. CDR3 sequence (DNA): TGTGCCAGCAGCCCCAATATGGCCCTCCAAGAGACCCAGTACTTC. The whole variable domain, remainder taken from reference TRBV7-2 and TRBJ2-5, is GAGVSQSPSNKVTEKGKDVELRCDPISGHTALYWYRQSLGQGLEFLIYFQGNSAPDKSGLPSDRFSAERTGGSVSTLTIQRTQQEDSAVYLCASSPNMALQETQYFGPGTRLLVL.

The chain carries TRBV6-2 or TRBV6-3 and TRBJ1-5, with D unresolved. V lost 5 bases and J 7 bases, leaving 15 bases between the germline ends. Germline V gene lookup returns CDR1 MNHEY and CDR2 SVGEGT. This CDR3 contains 14 residues. CDR3 protein: CASSRDPPRQPQHF. The CDR3, as DNA: TGTGCCAGCAGTCGCGATCCCCCCCGCCAGCCCCAGCATTTT.

The chain carries TRBV7-9 and TRBJ1-6; D call uncertain. V was clipped by 5 bases and J by 8 bases, with 7 bases between them. This CDR3 contains 12 residues. The germline CDR1 and CDR2 sequences are SEHNR and FQNEAQ (reference sequence). CDR3 sequence reads: CASSGRYSPLHF. For the CDR3, the DNA is TGTGCCAGCAGCGGGAGGTATTCACCCCTCCACTTT.

The chain links TRBV5-4 to TRBJ1-2; maybe TRBD1 (6 bases). Looked up from germline, CDR1 is SGHNT and CDR2 is YYREEE (reference sequence). This CDR3 is built from 13 residues. The V and J ends lost 4 bases and 2 bases respectively, with 9 bases between them. This CDR3 is CASSGRGNYGYTF. DNA for the CDR3: TGTGCCAGCAGCGGGAGGGGGAACTATGGCTACACCTTC.

The chain is built from TRBV4-2 and TRBJ2-3, with a possible D match to TRBD2 (7 bases). The length of the CDR3 is 18 residues. CDR1 and CDR2 from the germline V gene are LGHNA and YNFKEQ. Trimming pared 3 bases from V and 6 bases from J, leaving 25 bases between. The CDR3 DNA is TGTGCCAGCAGCCACTGGGGGCTGGGGAGGGTGGCGATGGATACGCAGTATTTT. It specifies CASSHWGLGRVAMDTQYF.

The chain uses TRBV6-5 and TRBJ1-6, with 11 bases aligning to TRBD1. From germline, CDR1 is MNHEY and CDR2 SVGAGI. This CDR3 region has 15 residues. V trimming: 4 bases; J trimming: 7 bases; junction bases outside the gene matches: 3. This chain's CDR3 is CASSSRTGGNSPLHF. The CDR3 DNA is TGTGCCAGCAGTTCCCGGACAGGGGGCAATTCACCCCTCCACTTT.

The chain is built from TRBV2 and TRBJ1-1; TRBD1 might be the D (6 bases). Germline loops: CDR1 SNHLY, CDR2 FYNNEI. The CDR3 consists of 15 residues. V was clipped by 7 bases and J by 2 bases, with 17 bases between them. The CDR3 sequence is CASTERRGINTEAFF. The CDR3 region has the DNA TGTGCCAGCACCGAAAGAAGGGGGATTAACACTGAAGCTTTCTTT. The whole variable domain, remainder taken from reference TRBV2 and TRBJ1-1, is EPEVTQTPSHQVTQMGQEVILRCVPISNHLYFYWYRQILGQKVEFLVSFYNNEISEKSEIFDDQFSVERPDGSNFTLKIRSTKLEDSAMYFCASTERRGINTEAFFGQGTRLTVV.

The chain is built from TRBV6-2 or TRBV6-3 and TRBJ1-2; TRBD1 matches at 8 bases. The CDR3 extends over 15 amino acids. Trimming removed 6 bases from V and 4 bases from J; junction bases left unmatched: 10. Germline CDR1 is MNHEY and CDR2 is SVGEGT. The CDR3 spells CASRPGQGRLYGYTF. The CDR3 nucleotides read TGTGCCAGCAGGCCTGGACAGGGTAGGCTCTATGGCTACACCTTC.

The chain employs TRBV4-3 and TRBJ1-2; D call uncertain. Looked up from germline, CDR1 is LGHNA and CDR2 is YSLEER. The CDR3 spans 17 residues. The ends were cut back, 5 bases at V and 0 bases at J, with 19 bases in the middle. The CDR3 bases are TGCGCCAGCAGCTCCATCGGTTCCCTCAACCCTAACTATGGCTACACCTTC. This translates into CASSSIGSLNPNYGYTF.

The chain uses TRBV11-3 and TRBJ2-7; the match to TRBD1 covers 9 bases. Losses at the gene ends were 4 bases for V and 7 bases for J; bases not matched to a gene: 5. Germline CDR1 and CDR2: SGHNT and YENEEA. The CDR3 length is 13 residues. The CDR3 nucleotides are TGTGCCAGCAGCTCTGGGACAGGGTATGAGCAGTACTTC. It codes for CASSSGTGYEQYF.

The chain has TRBV19 and TRBJ2-2; 16 nucleotides align to TRBD2. Germline V gives CDR1 LNHDA, CDR2 SQIVND (reference sequence). With V trimmed by 7 bases and J by 5 bases, 10 bases remained unmatched. CDR3 size: 18 residues. The DNA of the CDR3 is TGTGCCAGTACCCCGGGACTAGCGGGGGGGCCGGGGACCGGGGAGCTGTTTTTT. This codes for CASTPGLAGGPGTGELFF. The variable domain in full, completed from reference TRBV19 and TRBJ2-2, reads DGGITQSPKYLFRKEGQNVTLSCEQNLNHDAMYWYRQDPGQGLRLIYYSQIVNDFQKGDIAEGYSVSREKKESFPLTVTSAQKNPTAFYLCASTPGLAGGPGTGELFFGEGSRLTVL.

This chain uses TRBV5-5 with TRBJ1-1; D may be TRBD1 (5 bases). CDR3 length equals 15 residues. Germline V gene sequence: CDR1 SGHKS, CDR2 YYEKEE (reference sequence). V was shortened by 0 bases and J by 1 base, with 10 bases between the two germline ends. CDR3 region: CASSLERQGNTEAFF. The CDR3 coding sequence is TGTGCCAGCAGCTTGGAACGCCAGGGGAACACTGAAGCTTTCTTT.

The CDR3 reads CASSSGQDSNQPQHF. The CDR3 nucleotides are TGTGCCAGCAGCAGCGGACAGGATAGCAATCAGCCCCAGCATTTT. This chain joins TRBV11-3 and TRBJ1-5; 7 bases agree with TRBD1. This CDR3 is 15 amino acids long. From germline, CDR1 is SGHNT and CDR2 YENEEA. Losses at the gene ends were 5 bases for V and 0 bases for J; bases not matched to a gene: 4.

The V call is TRBV6-2 or TRBV6-3, the J call TRBJ2-7; D is possibly TRBD1 (6 bases). This CDR3 is built from 15 residues. V dropped 0 bases and J dropped 3 bases, with 12 bases sitting between them. CDR1 and CDR2 from the germline V gene are MNHEY and SVGEGT. The CDR3 here is CASSYSIRGDYEQYF. Here the CDR3 DNA reads TGTGCCAGCAGTTACTCGATCAGGGGCGACTACGAGCAGTACTTC.

The chain has TRBV10-1 and TRBJ2-2; D remains ambiguous. Germline loops: CDR1 WNHNN, CDR2 SYGVQD (reference sequence). V was cut by 7 bases and J by 6 bases, with 18 bases left in between. This CDR3 is built from 15 residues. CDR3 DNA sequence: TGCGCCAGCACCATACTGGGCACAGCCTCCGGGGAGCTGTTTTTT. Translation: CASTILGTASGELFF.

This clone was seen a few times. This chain links TRBV5-6 with TRBJ2-1; TRBD2 agrees at 10 bases. V lost 2 bases to trimming and J lost 4 bases; unmatched junction nucleotides: 3. The CDR3 has 15 residues. CDR1 is SGHDT and CDR2 is YYEEEE in the germline V gene. The CDR3 sequence: CASSFSGGPYNEQFF. Written as DNA, the CDR3 is TGTGCCAGCAGCTTTAGCGGGGGGCCGTACAATGAGCAGTTCTTC.

This clone has only one observation. The CDR3, as DNA: TGTGCCAGCTCACCGGCTTCGGGTAGCAATCAGCCCCAGCATTTT. Amino acid sequence: CASSPASGSNQPQHF. This chain joins TRBV18 and TRBJ1-5, with unresolved D. V was shortened by 3 bases and J by 0 bases, with 9 bases between the two germline ends. This CDR3 comprises 15 residues. Germline CDR1 is KGHSH and CDR2 is LQKENI.

The V call is TRBV9, the J call TRBJ1-6; tentatively, D is TRBD1 (5 bases). Germline V gene data show CDR1 as SGDLS and CDR2 as YYNGEE. Deletions cut 3 bases from V and 9 bases from J, with 13 bases between. The CDR3 consists of 14 residues. CDR3 nucleotides: TGTGCCAGCAGCGCGCCGGGACTCTCTTCACCCCTCCACTTT. This translates into CASSAPGLSSPLHF. The full variable domain, rest sourced from reference TRBV9 and TRBJ1-6, is DSGVTQTPKHLITATGQRVTLRCSPRSGDLSVYWYQQSLDQGLQFLIQYYNGEERAKGNILERFSAQQFPDLHSELNLSSLELGDSALYFCASSAPGLSSPLHFGNGTRLTVT.

The chain employs TRBV7-2 and TRBJ2-4; TRBD2 might be the D (6 bases). Germline V lookup: CDR1 SGHTA, CDR2 FQGNSA. The CDR3 has 17 amino acids. V was cut by 5 bases and J by 1 base, with 18 bases left in between. CDR3 in DNA: TGTGCCAGCAGCCTTAGCGGCCAGACGTTGGCCAAAAACATTCAGTACTTC. This sequence encodes CASSLSGQTLAKNIQYF.

The rearrangement joins TRBV28 to TRBJ2-2, with D tentatively TRBD2 (5 bases). Per germline, CDR1 MDHEN and CDR2 SYDVKM. Trimming removed 1 base from V and 5 bases from J, with 14 bases in between. This CDR3 has 16 residues. In DNA, the CDR3 is TGTGCCAGCAGTTTATCCACTAGACCCATGACCGGGGAGCTGTTTTTT. Translated, it gives CASSLSTRPMTGELFF. The variable domain in full, with the rest retrieved from reference TRBV28 and TRBJ2-2, is DVKVTQSSRYLVKRTGEKVFLECVQDMDHENMFWYRQDPGLGLRLIYFSYDVKMKEKGDIPEGYSVSREKKERFSLILESASTNQTSMYLCASSLSTRPMTGELFFGEGSRLTVL.